These T cell receptor beta chains were read from a single sample in a study of blood T cell repertoires in COVID-19. The assay was immunoSEQ multiplex PCR, and TCRdb's table has in-frame clones only and misses some. This sample carries some 130,000 clones, approximately 85% of them seen once, and the ten largest clones take around 4.1%. The sample comprised peripheral blood. The receptors originated from a human donor in a cohort sampled during active COVID-19. The CDR3 runs from the conserved cysteine through the conserved F or W. The order of the fields is CDR3 protein, CDR3 DNA, J gene, D gene, CDR3 length, clone size, V gene. D genes are given only for firm matches. The size field is filled for only some rows; it gives once, few, many or a size class.

CDR3aa: CASSFTGNPEAFF; CDR3nt: TGCGCCAGCAGCTTTACAGGGAACCCTGAAGCTTTCTTT; j_gene: TRBJ1-1; d_gene: NA; len: 13; abundance: NA; v_gene: TRBV5-1
CDR3aa: CASSERPASGDNEQFF; CDR3nt: TGCGCCAGCAGCGAGCGTCCGGCTAGCGGGGACAATGAGCAGTTCTTC; j_gene: TRBJ2-1; d_gene: TRBD2; len: 16; abundance: NA; v_gene: TRBV4-3
CDR3aa: CASSLGLQTEAFF; CDR3nt: TGTGCCAGCAGCCTGGGACTACAGACTGAAGCTTTCTTT; j_gene: TRBJ1-1; d_gene: NA; len: 13; abundance: NA; v_gene: TRBV6-2/TRBV6-3
CDR3aa: CASSLGLVSTDTQYF; CDR3nt: TGTGCCAGCAGCCTGGGACTAGTTAGCACAGATACGCAGTATTTT; j_gene: TRBJ2-3; d_gene: TRBD2; len: 15; abundance: NA; v_gene: TRBV5-6
CDR3aa: CATSVLGELFF; CDR3nt: TGTGCCACCAGTGTACTAGGGGAGCTGTTTTTT; j_gene: TRBJ2-2; d_gene: NA; len: 11; abundance: NA; v_gene: TRBV24-1
CDR3aa: CASSSPGLGLGTDTQYF; CDR3nt: TGTGCCAGTAGTAGCCCGGGACTAGGTCTCGGAACAGATACGCAGTATTTT; j_gene: TRBJ2-3; d_gene: TRBD2; len: 17; abundance: NA; v_gene: TRBV19
CDR3aa: CASSQDMGGVNEQFF; CDR3nt: TGCGCCAGCAGCCAAGATATGGGAGGGGTTAATGAGCAGTTCTTC; j_gene: TRBJ2-1; d_gene: TRBD2; len: 15; abundance: NA; v_gene: TRBV4-3
CDR3aa: CASMQGALGGANVLTF; CDR3nt: TGTGCCAGTATGCAGGGGGCTTTGGGAGGGGCCAACGTCCTGACTTTC; j_gene: TRBJ2-6; d_gene: TRBD1; len: 16; abundance: NA; v_gene: TRBV19
CDR3aa: CATSDVHIATNEKLFF; CDR3nt: TGTGCCACCAGTGATGTTCACATCGCAACTAATGAAAAACTGTTTTTT; j_gene: TRBJ1-4; d_gene: NA; len: 16; abundance: NA; v_gene: TRBV24-1
CDR3aa: CASSITGGGSYTF; CDR3nt: TGTGCCAGTAGTATCACAGGGGGCGGAAGCTACACCTTC; j_gene: TRBJ1-2; d_gene: TRBD1; len: 13; abundance: once; v_gene: TRBV19
CDR3aa: CASSSRDKIYNEQFF; CDR3nt: TGTGCCAGCAGCTCCCGGGACAAGATCTACAATGAGCAGTTCTTC; j_gene: TRBJ2-1; d_gene: NA; len: 15; abundance: NA; v_gene: TRBV7-2
CDR3aa: CASRTSGGAETQYF; CDR3nt: TGTGCCAGCAGGACCAGTGGCGGCGCCGAGACCCAGTACTTC; j_gene: TRBJ2-5; d_gene: NA; len: 14; abundance: NA; v_gene: TRBV3-1/TRBV3-2
CDR3aa: CASSIDVNEQFF; CDR3nt: TGTGCCAGTAGTATAGACGTCAATGAGCAGTTCTTC; j_gene: TRBJ2-1; d_gene: NA; len: 12; abundance: NA; v_gene: TRBV19
CDR3aa: CASSTGQGLNQPQHF; CDR3nt: TGCGCCAGCAGCACCGGACAGGGGCTCAATCAGCCCCAGCATTTT; j_gene: TRBJ1-5; d_gene: TRBD1; len: 15; abundance: NA; v_gene: TRBV5-1
CDR3aa: CASSPSGETQYF; CDR3nt: TGTGCCAGCAGTCCCAGCGGGGAGACCCAGTACTTC; j_gene: TRBJ2-5; d_gene: NA; len: 12; abundance: NA; v_gene: TRBV7-6
CDR3aa: CASSQGLADTDTQYF; CDR3nt: TGTGCCAGCAGCCAGGGACTAGCGGACACAGATACGCAGTATTTT; j_gene: TRBJ2-3; d_gene: TRBD2; len: 15; abundance: NA; v_gene: TRBV7-9
CDR3aa: CASSAGGPMGNEQFF; CDR3nt: TGTGCCAGCAGCGCGGGAGGGCCTATGGGGAATGAGCAGTTCTTC; j_gene: TRBJ2-1; d_gene: TRBD2; len: 15; abundance: NA; v_gene: TRBV9
CDR3aa: CASTGTSGDYEQYF; CDR3nt: TGTGCCAGCACCGGGACTAGCGGAGACTACGAGCAGTACTTC; j_gene: TRBJ2-7; d_gene: TRBD2; len: 14; abundance: few; v_gene: TRBV2
CDR3aa: CASSYSTVRNNEQFF; CDR3nt: TGTGCCAGCAGTTACTCCACCGTGAGAAACAATGAGCAGTTCTTC; j_gene: TRBJ2-1; d_gene: NA; len: 15; abundance: NA; v_gene: TRBV6-2/TRBV6-3
CDR3aa: CATSRAGEETQYF; CDR3nt: TGTGCCACCAGCAGGGCCGGGGAAGAGACCCAGTACTTC; j_gene: TRBJ2-5; d_gene: NA; len: 13; abundance: NA; v_gene: TRBV15
CDR3aa: CASSQAGLLYNEQFF; CDR3nt: TGCGCCAGCAGCCAAGCAGGGTTACTTTACAATGAGCAGTTCTTC; j_gene: TRBJ2-1; d_gene: NA; len: 15; abundance: few; v_gene: TRBV4-3
CDR3aa: CASSQDRGDLHF; CDR3nt: TGCGCCAGCAGCCAAGATCGGGGGGACCTCCACTTT; j_gene: TRBJ1-6; d_gene: NA; len: 12; abundance: few; v_gene: TRBV4-3
CDR3aa: CASSLGTGHYGYTF; CDR3nt: TGTGCCAGCAGTCTTGGGACAGGCCACTATGGCTACACCTTC; j_gene: TRBJ1-2; d_gene: TRBD1; len: 14; abundance: NA; v_gene: TRBV14
CDR3aa: CATGGGAADTQYF; CDR3nt: TGTGCCACAGGCGGCGGGGCCGCAGATACGCAGTATTTT; j_gene: TRBJ2-3; d_gene: NA; len: 13; abundance: NA; v_gene: TRBV11-3
CDR3aa: CASSYSTANTEAFF; CDR3nt: TGTGCCAGCAGCTATAGTACAGCGAACACTGAAGCTTTCTTT; j_gene: TRBJ1-1; d_gene: NA; len: 14; abundance: few; v_gene: TRBV6-2/TRBV6-3
CDR3aa: CASSLQASGGAYEQYF; CDR3nt: TGTGCCAGCAGCTTACAAGCTAGCGGGGGGGCCTACGAGCAGTACTTC; j_gene: TRBJ2-7; d_gene: TRBD2; len: 16; abundance: NA; v_gene: TRBV7-2
CDR3aa: CASSSDATGGYGYTF; CDR3nt: TGTGCCAGCAGCTCTGACGCTACAGGGGGCTATGGCTACACCTTC; j_gene: TRBJ1-2; d_gene: TRBD1; len: 15; abundance: NA; v_gene: TRBV7-2
CDR3aa: CASSVYQNTEAFF; CDR3nt: TGTGCCAGCAGTGTCTATCAAAACACTGAAGCTTTCTTT; j_gene: TRBJ1-1; d_gene: NA; len: 13; abundance: NA; v_gene: TRBV2
CDR3aa: CASSILAGASQATTDTQYF; CDR3nt: TGTGCCAGTAGTATACTGGCGGGGGCATCCCAAGCCACCACAGATACGCAGTATTTT; j_gene: TRBJ2-3; d_gene: NA; len: 19; abundance: NA; v_gene: TRBV19
CDR3aa: CASSTDREENIQYF; CDR3nt: TGTGCCAGCAGCACCGACCGGGAAGAAAACATTCAGTACTTC; j_gene: TRBJ2-4; d_gene: NA; len: 14; abundance: NA; v_gene: TRBV5-4
CDR3aa: CASSPDEQFF; CDR3nt: TGTGCCAGCAGTCCTGATGAGCAGTTCTTC; j_gene: TRBJ2-1; d_gene: NA; len: 10; abundance: once; v_gene: TRBV7-2
CDR3aa: CASSKIGSRQGRTDTQYF; CDR3nt: TGTGCCAGCAGCAAAATTGGGTCCAGGCAGGGGCGCACAGATACGCAGTATTTT; j_gene: TRBJ2-3; d_gene: NA; len: 18; abundance: NA; v_gene: TRBV21-1
CDR3aa: CASSESAITQYF; CDR3nt: TGCGCCAGCAGTGAGTCGGCAATTACGCAGTATTTT; j_gene: TRBJ2-3; d_gene: NA; len: 12; abundance: NA; v_gene: TRBV10-2
CDR3aa: CASTPGQGDTGELFF; CDR3nt: TGTGCCAGCACCCCGGGACAGGGGGACACCGGGGAGCTGTTTTTT; j_gene: TRBJ2-2; d_gene: TRBD1; len: 15; abundance: NA; v_gene: TRBV6-2/TRBV6-3
CDR3aa: CASSPGLAGGTDTQYF; CDR3nt: TGTGCCAGCAGCCCCGGACTAGCGGGGGGCACAGATACGCAGTATTTT; j_gene: TRBJ2-3; d_gene: TRBD2; len: 16; abundance: once; v_gene: TRBV3-1/TRBV3-2
CDR3aa: CASSSLSNEQFF; CDR3nt: TGTGCCAGCAGTTCCCTCTCGAATGAGCAGTTCTTC; j_gene: TRBJ2-1; d_gene: NA; len: 12; abundance: NA; v_gene: TRBV6-2/TRBV6-3
CDR3aa: CASSRRLAGGTSSYEQYF; CDR3nt: TGCGCCAGCAGCCGTCGGCTAGCGGGGGGTACGAGCTCCTACGAGCAGTACTTC; j_gene: TRBJ2-7; d_gene: TRBD2; len: 18; abundance: NA; v_gene: TRBV10-2
CDR3aa: CASREDRGRGVYGYTF; CDR3nt: TGCGCCAGCAGGGAAGACAGGGGGCGCGGAGTCTATGGCTACACCTTC; j_gene: TRBJ1-2; d_gene: TRBD1; len: 16; abundance: NA; v_gene: TRBV10-1
CDR3aa: CASSLFQGYNEQFF; CDR3nt: TGTGCCAGCAGCTTGTTCCAGGGCTACAATGAGCAGTTCTTC; j_gene: TRBJ2-1; d_gene: NA; len: 14; abundance: NA; v_gene: TRBV5-4
CDR3aa: CASSDGAAAFF; CDR3nt: TGTGCCAGCAGTGACGGGGCGGCAGCTTTCTTT; j_gene: TRBJ1-1; d_gene: NA; len: 11; abundance: NA; v_gene: TRBV6-4
CDR3aa: CASSPDGPYAGEQYF; CDR3nt: TGTGCCAGCAGCCCTGACGGGCCTTATGCGGGCGAGCAGTACTTC; j_gene: TRBJ2-7; d_gene: NA; len: 15; abundance: NA; v_gene: TRBV7-3
CDR3aa: CASTSGTDTQYF; CDR3nt: TGTGCCAGCACTAGCGGAACAGATACGCAGTATTTT; j_gene: TRBJ2-3; d_gene: TRBD2; len: 12; abundance: NA; v_gene: TRBV3-1/TRBV3-2
CDR3aa: CASVGSTSPFRNNEQFF; CDR3nt: TGTGCCAGCGTAGGGTCGACTAGCCCTTTTAGAAACAATGAGCAGTTCTTC; j_gene: TRBJ2-1; d_gene: TRBD2; len: 17; abundance: NA; v_gene: TRBV2
CDR3aa: CASSPQEVYTF; CDR3nt: TGTGCCAGCAGCCCCCAGGAGGTCTACACCTTC; j_gene: TRBJ1-2; d_gene: NA; len: 11; abundance: NA; v_gene: TRBV2
CDR3aa: CASSFVGANEQFF; CDR3nt: TGTGCCAGCAGCTTTGTGGGGGCGAATGAGCAGTTCTTC; j_gene: TRBJ2-1; d_gene: NA; len: 13; abundance: NA; v_gene: TRBV7-2
CDR3aa: CASSLWGQGGTGELFF; CDR3nt: TGTGCCAGCAGTTTGTGGGGACAGGGAGGCACCGGGGAGCTGTTTTTT; j_gene: TRBJ2-2; d_gene: TRBD1; len: 16; abundance: NA; v_gene: TRBV27
CDR3aa: CASSQDILLNTGELFF; CDR3nt: TGCGCCAGCAGCCAAGATATACTCCTGAACACCGGGGAGCTGTTTTTT; j_gene: TRBJ2-2; d_gene: NA; len: 16; abundance: NA; v_gene: TRBV4-3